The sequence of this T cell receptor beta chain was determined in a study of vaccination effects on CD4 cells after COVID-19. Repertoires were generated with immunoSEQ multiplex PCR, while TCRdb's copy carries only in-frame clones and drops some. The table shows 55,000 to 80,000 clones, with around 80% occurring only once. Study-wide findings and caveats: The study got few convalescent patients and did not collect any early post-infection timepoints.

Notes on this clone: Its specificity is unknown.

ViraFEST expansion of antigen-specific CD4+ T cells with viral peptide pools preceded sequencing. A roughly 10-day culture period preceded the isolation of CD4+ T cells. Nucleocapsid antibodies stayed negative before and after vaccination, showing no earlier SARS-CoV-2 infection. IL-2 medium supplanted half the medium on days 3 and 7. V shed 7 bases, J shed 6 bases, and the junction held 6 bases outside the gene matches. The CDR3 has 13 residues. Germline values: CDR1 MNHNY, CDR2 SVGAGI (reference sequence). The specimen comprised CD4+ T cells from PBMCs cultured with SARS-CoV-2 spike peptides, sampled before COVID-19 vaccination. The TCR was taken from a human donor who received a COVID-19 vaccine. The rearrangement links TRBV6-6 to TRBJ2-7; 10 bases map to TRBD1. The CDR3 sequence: CASKRDRGTEQYV. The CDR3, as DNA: TGTGCCAGCAAACGGGACAGGGGAACCGAGCAGTACGTC.